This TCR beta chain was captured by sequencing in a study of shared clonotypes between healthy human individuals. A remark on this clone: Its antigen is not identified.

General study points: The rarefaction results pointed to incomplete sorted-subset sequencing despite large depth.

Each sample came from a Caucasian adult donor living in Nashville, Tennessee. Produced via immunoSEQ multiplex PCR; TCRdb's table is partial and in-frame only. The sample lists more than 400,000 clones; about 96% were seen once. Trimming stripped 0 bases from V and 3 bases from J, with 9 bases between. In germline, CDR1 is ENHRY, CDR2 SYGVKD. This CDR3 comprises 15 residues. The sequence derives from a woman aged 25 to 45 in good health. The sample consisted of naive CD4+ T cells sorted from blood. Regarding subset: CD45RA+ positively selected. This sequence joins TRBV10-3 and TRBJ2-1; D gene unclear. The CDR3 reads CAISESELHYNEQFF. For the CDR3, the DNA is TGTGCCATCAGTGAGTCTGAACTACACTACAATGAGCAGTTCTTC.